The clone carrying this T cell receptor (beta chain) occurred once. Its antigen is currently unknown. The data originate from a study of cytomegalovirus exposure and HLA in healthy donors. Study at large: Later, an analysis reported that the 95 to 150 validation repertoires had used the same platform as the 550 to 750 first-cohort repertoires. Study results and limitations: The authors enumerated over 150 TCR beta chains as linked to cytomegalovirus. Rare TCR sequences predominated, though certain public TCRs were found in many donors.

CDR1 and CDR2 (germline): LNHDA, SQIVND (reference sequence). This CDR3 has 13 residues. V was cut by 4 bases and J by 6 bases, with 12 bases left in between. Profiling relied on immunoSEQ multiplex PCR, and the TCRdb table lists in-frame clones only, not all of them. Of more than 90,000 clones listed, about 85% were seen once; the top ten hold 4.4%. Sequenced sample: PBMCs. The V and J genes are TRBV19 and TRBJ1-2; D gene ambiguous. This sequence originates from a man younger than 30 in good health and CMV-seropositive. In DNA, the CDR3 is TGTGCCAGTAGTAAACAGACCAAGAATGGCTACACCTTC. Amino acid sequence: CASSKQTKNGYTF.